This T cell receptor beta chain was identified during a study of a mutant IDH1 vaccine in newly diagnosed glioma. The overall study: First vaccine doses came 4-6 weeks after radiotherapy alone, or with temozolomide cycles. Former treatment meant radiotherapy, temozolomide, or both; the majority had gotten both. The V12 visit happened in week 35, and the V13 visit happened in week 47.

Clones were read by immunoSEQ multiplex PCR, and TCRdb kept only the in-frame ones, dropping some. The repertoire holds 30,000 to 35,000 clones, with more than 70% as singletons. Comments on this clone: Its specificity is not known.

Time point described: week 47, end of study. Every vaccination contained 300 ug of the mutant IDH1 20-mer peptide and was paired with topical imiquimod. The CDR3 loop spans 16 amino acids. Germline CDR1 and CDR2: SGHTA and FQGTGA. The V and J ends lost 5 bases and 3 bases respectively, with 20 bases between them. This sequence joins TRBV7-3 and TRBJ2-7; D gene ambiguous. This TCR was recovered from a man in his forties or fifties with glioma. This sample comprised PBMCs, obtained from a glioma patient whose treatment included an IDH1 peptide vaccine. The CDR3 spells CASSASYYSLGYEQYF. The CDR3, as DNA: TGTGCCAGCAGCGCATCTTATTATTCTTTGGGCTACGAGCAGTACTTC.